These T cell receptor beta chains were read from a single sample in a study of blood T cell repertoires in COVID-19. Produced via immunoSEQ multiplex PCR; TCRdb's table is partial and in-frame only. The table includes 350,000 to 450,000 clones, just over 90% detected once. Input material: PBMCs or T cells enriched from blood (not recorded which). The receptor source for this set is a woman aged 35 to 49 who had been exposed to COVID-19. Each CDR3 is given with its conserved first and last residue. The D gene is left open where the match is weak. Expanded clones are given a class, and other clones once, few, many or no size at all.

clone_size	d_call	v_call	j_call	cdr3_aa	cdr3_nt
-	TRBD1	TRBV2	TRBJ1-1	CASSGDRGRSTEAFF	TGTGCCAGCAGCGGAGACAGGGGGCGAAGCACTGAAGCTTTCTTT
-	-	TRBV9	TRBJ2-7	CASSVEGGSTQYF	TGTGCCAGCAGCGTAGAGGGCGGGTCGACGCAGTACTTC
few	TRBD1	TRBV7-9	TRBJ2-7	CASSLDSRQGAYEQYF	TGTGCCAGCAGCTTAGATTCACGACAGGGGGCCTACGAGCAGTACTTC
-	-	TRBV6-1	TRBJ2-3	CASSESVLASTDTQYF	TGTGCCAGCAGTGAGTCGGTTCTAGCTAGCACAGATACGCAGTATTTT
-	-	TRBV7-3	TRBJ2-5	CASSSSTRGETQYF	TGTGCCAGCAGCTCCTCAACAAGGGGAGAGACCCAGTACTTC
few	TRBD1	TRBV27	TRBJ1-6	CASSSGTGGMHSPLHF	TGTGCCAGCAGTTCTGGGACAGGGGGGATGCATTCACCCCTCCACTTT
-	-	TRBV11-3	TRBJ2-1	CASSISGRSRYTNEQFF	TGTGCCAGCAGCATCTCAGGAAGGTCCAGGTACACGAATGAGCAGTTCTTC
-	TRBD1	TRBV19	TRBJ1-1	CASSLTGAPNTEAFF	TGTGCCAGTAGTTTAACAGGGGCCCCGAACACTGAAGCTTTCTTT
-	-	TRBV19	TRBJ1-2	CASSIDRRYGYTF	TGTGCCAGTAGTATAGATCGGCGGTATGGCTACACCTTC
-	-	TRBV30	TRBJ1-3	CAWRGYRGPGNTIYF	TGTGCCTGGAGGGGTTATCGGGGTCCTGGAAACACCATATATTTT
-	-	TRBV4-1	TRBJ1-1	CASSQEFREDTEAFF	TGCGCCAGCAGCCAAGAGTTCAGGGAGGACACTGAAGCTTTCTTT
-	TRBD1	TRBV3-1/TRBV3-2	TRBJ2-1	CASSQTKPGQGGNEQFF	TGTGCCAGCAGCCAAACTAAACCGGGACAGGGTGGGAATGAGCAGTTCTTC
-	TRBD2	TRBV5-1	TRBJ2-1	CASSRPGTRGLNNEQFF	TGCGCCAGCAGTCGACCCGGGACTAGAGGGCTGAACAATGAGCAGTTCTTC
once	TRBD2	TRBV5-1	TRBJ2-1	CARSLAGGGYNEQFF	TGCGCCCGCAGCCTGGCGGGGGGGGGCTACAATGAGCAGTTCTTC
once	-	TRBV7-2	TRBJ1-3	CASSPSSGNTIYF	TGTGCCAGCAGCCCGAGCTCTGGAAACACCATATATTTT
-	-	TRBV11-3	TRBJ2-5	CASSGGAWTQYF	TGTGCCAGCAGCGGGGGGGCCTGGACCCAGTACTTC
-	-	TRBV25-1	TRBJ1-2	CASSDSHGGSYTF	TGTGCCAGCAGTGACTCCCACGGGGGGAGCTACACCTTC
-	-	TRBV6-5	TRBJ2-7	CASRLYEQYF	TGTGCCAGCAGGTTATACGAGCAGTACTTC
-	TRBD2	TRBV18	TRBJ2-3	CASSPWTRTSRRSTDTQYF	TGTGCCAGCTCACCTTGGACAAGGACTAGCCGACGTAGCACAGATACGCAGTATTTT
-	TRBD2	TRBV19	TRBJ2-1	CASSIDTSGGAVSYNEQFF	TGTGCCAGTAGTATAGACACTAGCGGGGGGGCCGTGTCCTACAATGAGCAGTTCTTC
once	-	TRBV30	TRBJ1-5	CAWSRAGTFNQPQHF	TGTGCCTGGAGTAGGGCTGGGACATTCAATCAGCCCCAGCATTTT
once	-	TRBV24-1	TRBJ2-7	CATSDHDSGTYEQYF	TGTGCCACCAGTGACCACGACAGTGGAACCTACGAGCAGTACTTC
-	-	TRBV12-3/TRBV12-4	TRBJ1-6	CASRATLGTLHF	TGTGCCAGCAGGGCGACTCTCGGCACCCTCCACTTT
few	-	TRBV7-6	TRBJ2-2	CASSAVHGSVGELFF	TGTGCCAGCAGCGCTGTACATGGGAGTGTCGGGGAGCTGTTTTTT
-	TRBD1	TRBV5-1	TRBJ1-4	CASSFRQGEKLFF	TGCGCCAGCAGCTTTAGACAGGGCGAAAAACTGTTTTTT
-	TRBD1	TRBV27	TRBJ1-2	CASSFQGANGYTF	TGTGCCAGCAGTTTCCAGGGGGCGAATGGCTACACCTTC
-	-	TRBV1	TRBJ1-4	CTSSQSGATNEKLFF	TGCACCAGCAGCCAAAGCGGTGCAACTAATGAAAAACTGTTTTTT
-	-	TRBV28	TRBJ2-4	CASSLSSENIQYF	TGTGCCAGCAGTTTGTCTAGCGAAAACATTCAGTACTTC
-	-	TRBV6-5	TRBJ2-5	CASTVTPGEETQYF	TGTGCCAGCACCGTTACGCCAGGGGAAGAGACCCAGTACTTC
-	-	TRBV13	TRBJ1-1	CASSLLRIWQGEAFF	TGTGCCAGCAGCTTATTGCGCATCTGGCAGGGGGAAGCTTTCTTT
-	-	TRBV19	TRBJ2-1	CAISSRWGRNLAEQFF	TGTGCCATCTCATCCCGGTGGGGGAGGAATTTGGCTGAGCAGTTCTTC
-	-	TRBV7-6	TRBJ2-5	CASSLYAGETQYF	TGTGCCAGCAGCTTATACGCCGGAGAGACCCAGTACTTC
once	TRBD1	TRBV19	TRBJ1-1	CASSIPPLQGMTEAFF	TGTGCCAGTAGTATACCCCCTCTACAGGGGATGACTGAAGCTTTCTTT
once	TRBD1	TRBV18	TRBJ1-5	CASSETGPNQPQHF	TGTGCCAGCTCCGAGACAGGGCCCAATCAGCCCCAGCATTTT
-	TRBD1	TRBV5-5	TRBJ1-6	CASSLMPGTGGSQGLHF	TGTGCCAGCAGCTTAATGCCCGGGACAGGCGGATCCCAGGGTCTCCACTTT
once	-	TRBV18	TRBJ1-6	CASSLGHDSYNSPLHF	TGTGCCAGCTCACTAGGACACGACTCTTATAATTCACCCCTCCACTTT
once	TRBD2	TRBV5-5	TRBJ2-2	CASSRTRAGGDASNTGELFF	TGTGCCAGCTCAAGGACTCGGGCGGGGGGCGATGCCTCGAACACCGGGGAGCTGTTTTTT
-	TRBD1	TRBV19	TRBJ2-7	CASQDREPPYEQYF	TGTGCCAGCCAGGACAGGGAGCCGCCCTACGAGCAGTACTTC
once	-	TRBV3-1/TRBV3-2	TRBJ2-4	CASSQDSRGAKNIQYF	TGTGCCAGCAGCCAAGATTCCCGGGGAGCCAAAAACATTCAGTACTTC
-	-	TRBV4-1	TRBJ1-2	CASSQDLEGIYGYTF	TGCGCCAGCAGCCAAGATCTAGAGGGTATCTATGGCTACACCTTC
-	-	TRBV11-3	TRBJ2-5	CASSFGRGEETQYF	TGTGCCAGCAGCTTCGGCAGGGGTGAAGAGACCCAGTACTTC
-	TRBD2	TRBV6-1	TRBJ2-5	CASSATSGRARQETQYF	TGTGCCAGCAGTGCGACTAGCGGGAGGGCCAGACAAGAGACCCAGTACTTC
few	TRBD2	TRBV3-1/TRBV3-2	TRBJ2-7	CASSQVASGVSEQYF	TGTGCCAGCAGCCAAGTGGCTAGCGGTGTTTCCGAGCAGTACTTC
-	TRBD1	TRBV20-1	TRBJ1-2	CSLQGGHGYTF	TGCAGTCTTCAGGGGGGACATGGCTACACCTTC
-	-	TRBV7-2	TRBJ2-2	CASSYQGYTGELFF	TGTGCCAGCAGCTATCAGGGGTACACCGGGGAGCTGTTTTTT
-	-	TRBV30	TRBJ1-5	CAWSIDRSNQPQHF	TGTGCCTGGAGTATCGACAGGAGCAATCAGCCCCAGCATTTT
-	-	TRBV7-2	TRBJ2-1	CASTLAGLRSAEQFF	TGTGCCAGCACCCTGGCCGGCCTGCGGTCTGCTGAGCAGTTCTTC
-	-	TRBV21-1	TRBJ1-5	CASSKAVGNGLSNQPQHF	TGTGCCAGCAGCAAAGCCGTCGGGAACGGGCTGAGCAATCAGCCCCAGCATTTT
-	TRBD1	TRBV19	TRBJ1-2	CASRGDRANYGYTF	TGTGCCAGTAGGGGGGACAGAGCTAACTATGGCTACACCTTC
-	TRBD2	TRBV9	TRBJ2-3	CASSVQRGRTDTQYF	TGTGCCAGCAGCGTACAGCGGGGACGCACAGATACGCAGTATTTT
-	TRBD1	TRBV2	TRBJ1-4	CASRPDFPGQGGLLGPATNEKLFF	TGTGCCAGCAGGCCCGATTTTCCGGGACAGGGAGGGTTGTTGGGACCAGCAACTAATGAAAAACTGTTTTTT
-	-	TRBV7-3	TRBJ2-3	CASSLRSGALTDTQYF	TGTGCCAGCAGCTTGAGGTCAGGGGCCCTCACAGATACGCAGTATTTT
-	-	TRBV12-5	TRBJ1-2	CASGPGQFFYGYTF	TGTGCTAGTGGCCCCGGACAGTTTTTCTATGGCTACACCTTC